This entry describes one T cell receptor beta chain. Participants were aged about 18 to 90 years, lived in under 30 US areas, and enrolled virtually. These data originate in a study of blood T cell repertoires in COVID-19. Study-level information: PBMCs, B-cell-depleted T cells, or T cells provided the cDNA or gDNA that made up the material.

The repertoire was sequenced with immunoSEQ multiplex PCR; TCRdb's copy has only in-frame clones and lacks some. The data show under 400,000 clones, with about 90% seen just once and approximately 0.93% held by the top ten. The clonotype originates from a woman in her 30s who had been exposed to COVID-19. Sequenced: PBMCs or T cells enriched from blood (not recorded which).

CDR3 in amino acids: CASSEGLPAAGNTIYF. DNA of the CDR3: TGCGCCAGCAGTGAGGGACTGCCAGCGGCCGGAAACACCATATATTTT. The chain employs TRBV10-2 and TRBJ1-3; the D is unclear. Looked up from germline, CDR1 is WSHSY and CDR2 is SAAADI. Deletions cut 2 bases from V and 4 bases from J, with 15 bases between. The CDR3 runs 16 residues.